Each of the 12 T cell receptor beta chains below was sequenced from the same sample in a study of T cells in localized non-small cell lung cancer. Produced via immunoSEQ multiplex PCR; TCRdb's table is partial and in-frame only. The sample carries around 2,700 clones, roughly two fifths recorded once. The input for sequencing was lung tumor tissue, taken before any cancer treatment. These receptors originate from a male donor aged 60 or older with stage I squamous cell lung carcinoma.

This clone has a handful of counts. CDR3 loop: CASTEAMNTEAFF. The CDR3 DNA reads TGTGCCAGCACCGAAGCGATGAACACTGAAGCTTTCTTT. The chain uses TRBV6-8 and TRBJ1-1; D is unresolved. Per germline, CDR1 MNHGY and CDR2 SAAAGT. The CDR3 length is 13 residues. The ends were cut back, 7 bases at V and 0 bases at J, with 9 bases in the middle.

This clone was counted between two and nine times. The genes are TRBV15 and TRBJ1-1; 7 bases map to TRBD1. Trimming removed 5 bases from V and 0 bases from J; junction bases left unmatched: 9. Per germline, CDR1 LNHNV and CDR2 YYDKDF (reference sequence). This CDR3 is built from 16 residues. The CDR3 reads CATSPQGSSMNTEAFF. As DNA, the CDR3 is TGTGCCACCAGCCCACAGGGGTCCTCCATGAACACTGAAGCTTTCTTT.

This chain uses TRBV10-2 with TRBJ2-1; tentative D call: TRBD2 (6 bases). This CDR3 spans 16 amino acids. CDR1 is WSHSY, CDR2 SAAADI, per germline. V lost 0 bases, J lost 10 bases, and 19 bases lay in between. In nucleotides, the CDR3 is TGCGCCAGCAGTGAGTCGGGGCGGGATTTTTACCCCGAGCAGTTCTTC. It is translated as CASSESGRDFYPEQFF.

The genes are TRBV28 and TRBJ1-2, with 9 positions matching TRBD1. V shed 4 bases and J 7 bases; nucleotides not matched to a gene: 7. There are 14 residues in the CDR3. The germline V gene encodes CDR1 MDHEN and CDR2 SYDVKM. This CDR3 reads CASSSPGQGRGYTF. The CDR3 nucleotides read TGTGCCAGCAGTTCGCCGGGACAGGGTCGTGGCTACACCTTC.

Only a few counts were recorded for this clone. The J gene is TRBJ1-3, the V gene TRBV6-8; D remains unclear. The CDR3 loop spans 12 amino acids. Per germline, CDR1 MNHGY and CDR2 SAAAGT. V was cut by 9 bases and J by 2 bases, with 8 bases left in between. This CDR3 reads CASTMAGNTIYF. For the CDR3, the DNA is TGTGCCAGTACCATGGCTGGAAACACCATATATTTT.

The rearrangement links TRBV5-1 to TRBJ2-3; 12 bases fit TRBD2. From germline, CDR1 is SGHRS and CDR2 YFSETQ. Trimming took 6 bases from V and 5 from J; bases not matched to a gene: 7. The CDR3 is made up of 15 amino acids. The DNA for the CDR3 is TGCGCCAGCACAAGACTAGCGGGAGTAGAAGATACGCAGTATTTT. This codes for CASTRLAGVEDTQYF.

CDR3 DNA sequence: TGCGCCAGCAGCTCAGTGGGGACTAGCGGGACTGGGGAGCTGTTTTTT. This gives the protein CASSSVGTSGTGELFF. The rearrangement joins TRBV23-1 to TRBJ2-2, with TRBD2 matching 13 bases. TRBV23-1 is filed as an ORF, its function uncertain. J lost 8 bases, V lost 6 bases, and 9 bases had no gene match. The CDR3 is made up of 16 amino acids.

The chain employs TRBV10-3 and TRBJ2-2; D is perhaps TRBD1 or TRBD2 (6 bases each). Germline CDR1 is ENHRY and CDR2 is SYGVKD. The CDR3 has 15 amino acids. V lost 2 bases, J lost 4 bases, and 11 bases lay in between. CDR3 region: CAISERGAPTGELFF. CDR3 coding DNA: TGTGCCATCAGTGAGAGGGGGGCCCCCACCGGGGAGCTGTTTTTT.

The chain has TRBV6-8 and TRBJ2-1; 10 positions match TRBD2. The CDR3 runs to 16 residues. Trimming took 6 bases from V and 4 from J; bases not matched to a gene: 9. Germline V lookup: CDR1 MNHGY, CDR2 SAAAGT. The CDR3 DNA reads TGTGCCAGCAGGAGACTAGCGGGTAGGAAATACAATGAGCAGTTCTTC. This sequence encodes CASRRLAGRKYNEQFF.

This clone is medium-sized within its sample. The chain carries TRBV6-8 and TRBJ2-7; 10 nucleotides align to TRBD2. The CDR3 is 15 amino acids. CDR1 is MNHGY, CDR2 SAAAGT, per germline. J lost 2 bases, V lost 5 bases, and 6 bases had no gene match. The CDR3 DNA is TGTGCCAGCAGTCAGCGGGAGGGCGGTCCCTACGAGCAGTACTTC. It yields the protein CASSQREGGPYEQYF.

In DNA form, the CDR3 reads TGTGCCAGCAGTTACGACCCCGGTGGCTACGAGCAGTACTTC. Protein: CASSYDPGGYEQYF. The chain is built from TRBV6-8 and TRBJ2-7; D is undetermined. This CDR3 region has 14 residues. Trimming pared 2 bases from V and 3 bases from J, leaving 11 bases between. Germline CDR1 reads MNHGY; CDR2 reads SAAAGT.

The chain uses TRBV19 and TRBJ2-3, with D possibly being TRBD1 or TRBD2 (5 bases each). The CDR3 is 16 residues long. CDR1 and CDR2 (germline): LNHDA, SQIVND (reference sequence). The ends were cut back, 5 bases at V and 5 bases at J, with 20 bases in the middle. CDR3 DNA: TGTGCCAGTAGTGGGGGTGGGAGCGCCTCGGGAGATACGCAGTATTTT. Amino acid sequence: CASSGGGSASGDTQYF.